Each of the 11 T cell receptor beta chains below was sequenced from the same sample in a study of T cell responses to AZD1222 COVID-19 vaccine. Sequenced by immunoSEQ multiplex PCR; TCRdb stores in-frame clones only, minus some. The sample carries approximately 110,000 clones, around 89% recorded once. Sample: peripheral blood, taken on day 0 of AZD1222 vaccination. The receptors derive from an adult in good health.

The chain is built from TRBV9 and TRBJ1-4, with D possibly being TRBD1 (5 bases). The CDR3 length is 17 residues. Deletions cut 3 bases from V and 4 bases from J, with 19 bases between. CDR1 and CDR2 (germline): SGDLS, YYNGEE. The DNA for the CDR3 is TGTGCCAGCAGCGCCCACGGGGCAGGGATTGTTAATGAAAAACTGTTTTTT. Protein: CASSAHGAGIVNEKLFF.

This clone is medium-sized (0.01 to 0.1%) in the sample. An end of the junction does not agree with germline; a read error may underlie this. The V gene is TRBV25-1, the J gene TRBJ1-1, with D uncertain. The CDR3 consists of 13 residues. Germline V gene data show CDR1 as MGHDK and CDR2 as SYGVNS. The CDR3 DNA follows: TGTGCCAGCCGTGAATTGGTGAACACTGAAGCTTTCTTT. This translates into CASRELVNTEAFF.

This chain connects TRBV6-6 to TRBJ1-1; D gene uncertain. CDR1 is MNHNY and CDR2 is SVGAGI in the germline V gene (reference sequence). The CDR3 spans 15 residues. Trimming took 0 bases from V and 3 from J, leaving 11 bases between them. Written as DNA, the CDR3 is TGTGCCAGCAGTTACTCGGAAGGTTTGGACACTGAAGCTTTCTTT. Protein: CASSYSEGLDTEAFF.

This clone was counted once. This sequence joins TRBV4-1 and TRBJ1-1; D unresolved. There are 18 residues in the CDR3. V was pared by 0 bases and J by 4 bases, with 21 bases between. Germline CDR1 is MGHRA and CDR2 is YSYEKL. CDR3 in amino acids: CASSQDMEVGKAGTEAFF. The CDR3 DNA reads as TGCGCCAGCAGCCAAGACATGGAGGTGGGGAAGGCGGGCACTGAAGCTTTCTTT.

In nucleotides, the CDR3 is TGTGCCAGCAGTTACCCCCAAGGCAGGGCTTTCTTT. Its protein product is CASSYPQGRAFF. This rearrangement joins TRBV6-2 or TRBV6-3 to TRBJ1-1; D is unresolved. Germline V gene data show CDR1 as MNHEY and CDR2 as SVGEGT. V dropped 2 bases and J dropped 11 bases, with 12 bases sitting between them. The CDR3 consists of 12 residues.

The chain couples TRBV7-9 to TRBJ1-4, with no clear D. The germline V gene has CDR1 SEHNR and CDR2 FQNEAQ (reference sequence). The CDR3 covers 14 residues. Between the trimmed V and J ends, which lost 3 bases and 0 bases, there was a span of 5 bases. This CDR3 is CASSFSATNEKLFF. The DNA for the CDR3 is TGTGCCAGCAGCTTCAGTGCAACTAATGAAAAACTGTTTTTT.

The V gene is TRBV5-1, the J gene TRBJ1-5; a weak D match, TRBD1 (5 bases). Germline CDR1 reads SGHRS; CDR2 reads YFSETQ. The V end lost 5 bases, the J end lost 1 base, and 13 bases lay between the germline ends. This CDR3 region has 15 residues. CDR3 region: CASREGSTSNQPQHF. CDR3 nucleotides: TGCGCCAGCAGGGAGGGGTCTACGAGCAATCAGCCCCAGCATTTT.

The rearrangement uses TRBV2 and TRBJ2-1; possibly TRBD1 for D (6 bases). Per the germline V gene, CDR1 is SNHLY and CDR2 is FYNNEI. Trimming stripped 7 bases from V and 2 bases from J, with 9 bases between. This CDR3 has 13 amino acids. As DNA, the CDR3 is TGTGCCAGCATACAGGGTACCTACAATGAGCAGTTCTTC. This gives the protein CASIQGTYNEQFF.

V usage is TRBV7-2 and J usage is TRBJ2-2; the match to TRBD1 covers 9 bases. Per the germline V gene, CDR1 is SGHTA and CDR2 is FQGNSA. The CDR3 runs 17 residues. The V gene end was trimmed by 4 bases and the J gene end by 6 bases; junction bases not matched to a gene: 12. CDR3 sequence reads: CASSSDRGQGRAGELFF. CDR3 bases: TGTGCCAGCAGCTCAGACCGGGGACAGGGAAGGGCCGGGGAGCTGTTTTTT.

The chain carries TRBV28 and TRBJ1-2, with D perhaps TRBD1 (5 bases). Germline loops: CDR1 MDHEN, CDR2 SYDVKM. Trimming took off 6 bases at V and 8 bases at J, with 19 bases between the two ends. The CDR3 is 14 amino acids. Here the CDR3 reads CASRGGTAGVGYTF. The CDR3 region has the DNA TGTGCCAGCAGGGGGGGGACTGCGGGAGTGGGCTACACCTTC.

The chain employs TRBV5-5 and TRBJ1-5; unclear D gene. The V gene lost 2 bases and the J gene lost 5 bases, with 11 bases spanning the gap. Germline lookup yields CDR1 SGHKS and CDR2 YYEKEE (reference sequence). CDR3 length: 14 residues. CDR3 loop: CASSFQVRDQPQHF. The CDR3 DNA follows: TGTGCCAGCAGCTTTCAAGTCCGGGATCAGCCCCAGCATTTT.